A single sample gave rise to the 23 T cell receptor beta chains below, sequenced in a study of blood T cell repertoires in COVID-19. Measured with immunoSEQ multiplex PCR; TCRdb has only the in-frame clones, and not every one. The sample lists roughly 150,000 clones; approximately 80% were seen once. Sequences were obtained from PBMCs or T cells enriched from blood (not recorded which). These receptors were taken from a man in his 70s who had been exposed to COVID-19.

V usage is TRBV29-1 and J usage is TRBJ2-5; no clear D. V lost 1 base and J 2 bases, leaving 8 bases between the germline ends. The germline CDR1 and CDR2 sequences are SQVTM and ANQGSEA. CDR3 size: 13 residues. The CDR3 here is CSVEASVQETQYF. Here the CDR3 DNA reads TGCAGCGTTGAAGCCAGTGTACAAGAGACCCAGTACTTC.

V usage is TRBV4-1 and J usage is TRBJ2-3; maybe TRBD2 (5 bases). The length of the CDR3 is 16 residues. Germline values: CDR1 MGHRA, CDR2 YSYEKL. Trimming removed 1 base from V and 0 bases from J, with 11 bases in between. The CDR3 DNA reads as TGCGCCAGCAGCCAAGCCGGGGTGGGGAGCACAGATACGCAGTATTTT. Translation gives CASSQAGVGSTDTQYF.

The gene calls are TRBV6-2 or TRBV6-3 and TRBJ1-1; D is perhaps TRBD1 (5 bases). In germline, CDR1 is MNHEY, CDR2 SVGEGT. V lost 4 bases and J lost 7, with 25 bases in between. The CDR3 is made up of 17 amino acids. CDR3 nucleotide sequence: TGTGCCAGCAGTTCCTGGCTTTCGACAGACTCACTTGGTGAAGCTTTCTTT. Translation: CASSSWLSTDSLGEAFF.

The chain has TRBV13 and TRBJ2-3, with 10 bases fitting TRBD2. The CDR3 is 16 residues long. After removal of 1 base from V and 1 base from J, the junction contained 2 bases not matched to a gene. Germline CDR1 PRHDT, CDR2 FYEKMQ (reference sequence). The CDR3 sequence is CASSLALAGGTDTQYF. The CDR3 region has the DNA TGTGCCAGCAGCTTAGCGCTAGCGGGAGGCACAGATACGCAGTATTTT.

The gene calls are TRBV6-2 or TRBV6-3 and TRBJ2-7; D is unresolved. CDR3 length: 12 residues. The germline CDR1 and CDR2 sequences are MNHEY and SVGEGT. V was pared by 2 bases and J by 1 base, with 3 bases between. The CDR3 DNA is TGTGCCAGCAGTTACGAGTCCTACGAGCAGTACTTC. Protein product: CASSYESYEQYF.

The rearrangement links TRBV18 to TRBJ2-1; 7 nucleotides agree with TRBD1. Germline V lookup: CDR1 KGHSH, CDR2 LQKENI. The V and J ends lost 3 bases and 7 bases, in that order; junction bases with no gene match: 12. This CDR3 contains 16 residues. CDR3 region: CASSPLTGKIGNEQFF. CDR3 nucleotides: TGTGCCAGCTCACCGTTGACAGGGAAAATAGGAAATGAGCAGTTCTTC.

This CDR3 reads CASSQDFGLTNTIYF. The DNA for the CDR3 is TGTGCCAGCAGCCAAGATTTCGGGTTGACAAACACCATATATTTT. The gene calls are TRBV3-1 (or the pseudogene TRBV3-2) and TRBJ1-3; D uncertain. Trimming left V 0 bases short and J 6 bases short, with 12 bases between. The CDR3 is 15 residues long. Germline V CDR1 and CDR2: LGHDT, YNNKEL (reference sequence).

In DNA, the CDR3 is TGTGCCAGCAGCCATCGCGGGGGGGACACAGATACGCAGTATTTT. The encoded protein is CASSHRGGDTDTQYF. V usage is TRBV3-1 (or the pseudogene TRBV3-2) and J usage is TRBJ2-3, with 9 bases aligning to TRBD2. From germline, CDR1 is LGHDT and CDR2 YNNKEL (reference sequence). There are 15 residues in the CDR3. Trimming at V came to 3 bases and at J to 2 bases, leaving 3 bases not matched to a gene.

About this clone itself: This clone may be a read error of a much larger clone one base away. V usage is TRBV12-3 or TRBV12-4 and J usage is TRBJ1-3, with no clear D. The V and J ends lost 6 bases and 0 bases respectively, with 6 bases between them. The CDR3 length is 13 residues. The CDR3 DNA reads as TGTGCCAGCAGACGGAGCTCTGGAAACACCATATATTTT. Protein: CASRRSSGNTIYF.

The genes are TRBV28 and TRBJ1-5; a possible D gene is TRBD1 (5 bases). V lost 9 bases, J lost 0 bases, and 15 bases lay in between. Germline CDR1 MDHEN, CDR2 SYDVKM. There are 15 residues in the CDR3. The CDR3 sequence is CASRGHLHSNQPQHF. The CDR3 DNA reads as TGTGCCAGTCGAGGACACTTACATAGCAATCAGCCCCAGCATTTT.

In this sample, this clone turned up a few times. The chain has TRBV7-8 and TRBJ2-1, with TRBD2 matching 9 bases. CDR1 SGHVS and CDR2 FQNEAQ come from the germline V gene. This CDR3 contains 15 residues. With V trimmed by 7 bases and J by 8 bases, 12 bases remained unmatched. The CDR3 spells CASTLFAGGPYEQFF. The CDR3, as DNA: TGTGCCAGCACCCTATTCGCGGGAGGGCCCTATGAGCAGTTCTTC.

The genes are TRBV4-3 and TRBJ2-3, with 10 bases lining up with TRBD2. This CDR3 is built from 18 residues. Germline assignment: CDR1 LGHNA and CDR2 YSLEER. V lost 0 bases to trimming and J lost 5 bases; unmatched junction nucleotides: 11. This CDR3 is CASSQDLTSGLSGDTQYF. The CDR3 bases are TGCGCCAGCAGCCAAGACTTGACTAGCGGGCTCAGCGGAGATACGCAGTATTTT.

This chain links TRBV3-1 (or the pseudogene TRBV3-2) with TRBJ2-4; a possible D gene is TRBD1 (5 bases). Germline V gene sequence: CDR1 LGHDT, CDR2 YNNKEL (reference sequence). Trimming stripped 4 bases from V and 6 bases from J, with 13 bases between. This CDR3 contains 14 residues. The CDR3 region has the DNA TGTGCCAGCAGCCCTGACAGCTCCTCAAACATTCAGTACTTC. As protein: CASSPDSSSNIQYF.

V is TRBV19 and J is TRBJ2-7; D not certain. CDR1 and CDR2 from the germline V gene are LNHDA and SQIVND (reference sequence). Trimming left V 2 bases short and J 7 bases short, with 6 bases between. There are 11 residues in the CDR3. CDR3 nucleotide sequence: TGTGCCAGTAGTATAACCGGGGAGCAGTACTTC. Its translation: CASSITGEQYF.

This clone was observed a few times. The J gene is TRBJ2-5, the V gene TRBV6-5; D might be TRBD2 (6 bases). V was shortened by 11 bases and J by 3 bases, with 22 bases between the two germline ends. The CDR3 extends over 15 amino acids. The germline V gene encodes CDR1 MNHEY and CDR2 SVGAGI. The CDR3 sequence is CAVTSGVGDEETQYF. CDR3 bases: TGTGCCGTCACTTCGGGGGTCGGGGATGAAGAGACCCAGTACTTC.

The V and J genes are TRBV7-2 and TRBJ2-2; 9 bases match TRBD2. Germline lookup yields CDR1 SGHTA and CDR2 FQGNSA. The V and J ends lost 0 bases and 1 base, in that order; junction bases with no gene match: 3. The CDR3 spans 17 residues. The CDR3, as DNA: TGTGCCAGCAGCTTAGCGGGCGGGAGGGTGAACACCGGGGAGCTGTTTTTT. Translating it yields CASSLAGGRVNTGELFF. Full variable domain (outside the CDR3, taken from reference TRBV7-2 and TRBJ2-2): GAGVSQSPSNKVTEKGKDVELRCDPISGHTALYWYRQSLGQGLEFLIYFQGNSAPDKSGLPSDRFSAERTGGSVSTLTIQRTQQEDSAVYLCASSLAGGRVNTGELFFGEGSRLTVL.

This clone occurred a few times. This chain uses TRBV7-2 with TRBJ1-5; tentative D call: TRBD1 (6 bases). The CDR3 spans 14 residues. Trimming removed 5 bases at V and 2 bases at J, with 10 bases between. Per germline, CDR1 SGHTA and CDR2 FQGNSA. CDR3 residues: CASSPGQRNQPQHF. The DNA of the CDR3 is TGTGCCAGCAGCCCAGGACAGCGCAATCAGCCCCAGCATTTT.

The chain uses TRBV14 and TRBJ2-2; weak D call: TRBD2 (6 bases). There are 14 residues in the CDR3. In germline, CDR1 is SGHDN, CDR2 FVKESK. Trimming removed 3 bases at V and 6 bases at J, with 11 bases between. The CDR3 DNA reads TGTGCCAGCAGCCACCGACTAGACCCCGGGGAGCTGTTTTTT. This sequence encodes CASSHRLDPGELFF. Full variable domain (outside the CDR3, taken from reference TRBV14 and TRBJ2-2): EAGVTQFPSHSVIEKGQTVTLRCDPISGHDNLYWYRRVMGKEIKFLLHFVKESKQDESGMPNNRFLAERTGGTYSTLKVQPAELEDSGVYFCASSHRLDPGELFFGEGSRLTVL.

This chain uses TRBV11-3 with TRBJ2-3; 9 nucleotides align to TRBD2. This CDR3 contains 16 residues. V gave up 5 bases and J gave up 1 base; unmatched junction bases: 7. The germline V gene encodes CDR1 SGHNT and CDR2 YENEEA. CDR3 in amino acids: CASSPLSGRGTDTQYF. DNA for the CDR3: TGTGCCAGCAGCCCCCTTAGCGGGAGAGGCACAGATACGCAGTATTTT.

There are a few counts of this clone. V and J are TRBV24-1 and TRBJ1-5; 7 positions match TRBD1. V gave up 2 bases and J gave up 0 bases; unmatched junction bases: 3. Germline values: CDR1 KGHDR, CDR2 SFDVKD. The CDR3 runs to 16 residues. The CDR3 protein is CATSDSRQGSNQPQHF. DNA for the CDR3: TGTGCCACCAGTGATTCGAGACAGGGTAGCAATCAGCCCCAGCATTTT.

This rearrangement joins TRBV9 to TRBJ2-1, with 7 bases fitting TRBD1. Looked up from germline, CDR1 is SGDLS and CDR2 is YYNGEE. The length of the CDR3 is 15 residues. Trimming at V came to 2 bases and at J to 4 bases, leaving 6 bases not matched to a gene. The CDR3 DNA sequence: TGTGCCAGCAGCGTGGGGCAGGGGGTTTACAATGAGCAGTTCTTC. Protein sequence: CASSVGQGVYNEQFF.

In its sample, this clone was seen a few times. J is TRBJ2-1 and V is TRBV10-3, with 7 bases lining up with TRBD1. Germline CDR1 reads ENHRY; CDR2 reads SYGVKD. J gave up 5 bases and V 3 bases, and 13 bases lay outside the gene matches. The CDR3 sequence is 17 residues long. The CDR3 region is CAISESRGGAGDNEQFF. CDR3 bases: TGTGCCATCAGTGAAAGCAGAGGGGGCGCTGGAGACAATGAGCAGTTCTTC.

V usage is TRBV3-1 (or the pseudogene TRBV3-2) and J usage is TRBJ2-3; 12 nucleotides match TRBD2. The CDR3 covers 16 residues. Trimming at V came to 6 bases and at J to 3 bases, leaving 7 bases not matched to a gene. The germline V gene encodes CDR1 LGHDT and CDR2 YNNKEL (reference sequence). The CDR3 loop reads CASRLTSGGGTDTQYF. The CDR3 coding sequence is TGTGCCAGCAGATTGACTAGCGGGGGAGGGACAGATACGCAGTATTTT.